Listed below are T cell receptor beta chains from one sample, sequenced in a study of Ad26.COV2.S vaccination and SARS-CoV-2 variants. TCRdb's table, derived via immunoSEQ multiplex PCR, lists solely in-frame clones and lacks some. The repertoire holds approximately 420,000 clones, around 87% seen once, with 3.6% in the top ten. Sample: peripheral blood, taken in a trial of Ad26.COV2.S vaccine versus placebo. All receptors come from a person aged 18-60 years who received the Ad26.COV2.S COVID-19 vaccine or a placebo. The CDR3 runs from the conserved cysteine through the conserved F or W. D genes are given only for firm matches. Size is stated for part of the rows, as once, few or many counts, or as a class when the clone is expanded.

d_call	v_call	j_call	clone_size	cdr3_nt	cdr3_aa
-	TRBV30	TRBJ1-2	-	TGTGCCTGGAGTGTCGGTAATGAGGGGGGCTATGGCTACACCTTC	CAWSVGNEGGYGYTF
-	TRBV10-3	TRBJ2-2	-	TGTGCCATCAGAGCTAGTTTAGGCGGGGAGCTGTTTTTT	CAIRASLGGELFF
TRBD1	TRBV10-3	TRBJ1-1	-	TGTGCCATCAGTGAACGGACAGGGGGCGCTGGGACTGAAGCTTTCTTT	CAISERTGGAGTEAFF
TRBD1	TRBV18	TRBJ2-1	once	TGTGCCAGCTCACAGGGGGCAGGTGAGCAGTTCTTC	CASSQGAGEQFF
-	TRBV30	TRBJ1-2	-	TGTGCCTGGAGTGGGACACCCAACTATGGCTACACCTTC	CAWSGTPNYGYTF
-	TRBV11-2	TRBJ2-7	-	TGTGCCAGCAGCTTAGATTCGAGGTCTTTAGACGAGCAGTACTTC	CASSLDSRSLDEQYF
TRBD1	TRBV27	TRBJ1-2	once	TGTGCCAGCAGTAGGGGGCTCAACTATGGCTACACCTTC	CASSRGLNYGYTF
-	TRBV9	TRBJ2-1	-	TGTGCCAGCAGCGTACAGGGACGGGAGCAGTTCTTC	CASSVQGREQFF
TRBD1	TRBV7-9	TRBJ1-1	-	TGTGCCAGCAGCCCCCCGACAGGGGTGAACACTGAAGCTTTCTTT	CASSPPTGVNTEAFF
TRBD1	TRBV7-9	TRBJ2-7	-	TGTGCCAGCAGCTTAGGCAGGGACAGGGGTTACGAGCAGTACTTC	CASSLGRDRGYEQYF
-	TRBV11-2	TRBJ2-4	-	TGTGCCAGCAGCCCCGCGGTTTTCCTAGCCAAAAACATTCAGTACTTC	CASSPAVFLAKNIQYF
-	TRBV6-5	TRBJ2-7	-	TGTGCCAGCAGTTCCCCAACGATTAAATCCTACGAGCAGTACTTC	CASSSPTIKSYEQYF
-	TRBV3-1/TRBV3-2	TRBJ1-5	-	TGTGCCAGCAGCCAAGATCTAGGCAGCAATCAGCCCCAGCATTTT	CASSQDLGSNQPQHF
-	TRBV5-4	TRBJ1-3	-	TGTGCCAGCAGCTCTACAGTGTCTGGAAACACCATATATTTT	CASSSTVSGNTIYF
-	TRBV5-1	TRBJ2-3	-	TGCGCCAGCAGCCTGACGACCGCGACAGATACGCAGTATTTT	CASSLTTATDTQYF
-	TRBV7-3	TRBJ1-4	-	TGTGCCAGCAGCTTAAGCCCGAATGAAAAACTGTTTTTT	CASSLSPNEKLFF
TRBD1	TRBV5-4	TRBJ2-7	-	TGTGCCAGCAGTAGGGACAGGGAGTACGAGCAGTACTTC	CASSRDREYEQYF
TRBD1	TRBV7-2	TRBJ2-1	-	TGTGCCAGCAGCGTCAAGACAGGGGGAGTAAATGAGCAGTTCTTC	CASSVKTGGVNEQFF
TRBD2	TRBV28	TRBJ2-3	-	TGTGCCAGCAGTTTATGGACGGGCGGGGGGGCCTACACAGATACGCAGTATTTT	CASSLWTGGGAYTDTQYF
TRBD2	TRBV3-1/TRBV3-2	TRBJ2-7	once	TGTGCCCGCAGCCTGTTAATCGGCGGGGGCCGGGGGGGCCGGTACGAGCAGTACTTC	CARSLLIGGGRGGRYEQYF
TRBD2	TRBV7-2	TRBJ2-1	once	TGTGCCAGCAGACGTACCCCCCTCCGGACTAGCGGGGGGGTAAATGAGCAGTTCTTC	CASRRTPLRTSGGVNEQFF
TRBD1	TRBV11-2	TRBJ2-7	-	TGTGCCAGCAGCTTAGTTTCGGGTGGACAGGGACGTACGTACGAGCAGTACTTC	CASSLVSGGQGRTYEQYF
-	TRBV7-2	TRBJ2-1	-	TGTGCCAGCAGCTTGAGCGGGCACCCTTACAATGAGCAGTTCTTC	CASSLSGHPYNEQFF